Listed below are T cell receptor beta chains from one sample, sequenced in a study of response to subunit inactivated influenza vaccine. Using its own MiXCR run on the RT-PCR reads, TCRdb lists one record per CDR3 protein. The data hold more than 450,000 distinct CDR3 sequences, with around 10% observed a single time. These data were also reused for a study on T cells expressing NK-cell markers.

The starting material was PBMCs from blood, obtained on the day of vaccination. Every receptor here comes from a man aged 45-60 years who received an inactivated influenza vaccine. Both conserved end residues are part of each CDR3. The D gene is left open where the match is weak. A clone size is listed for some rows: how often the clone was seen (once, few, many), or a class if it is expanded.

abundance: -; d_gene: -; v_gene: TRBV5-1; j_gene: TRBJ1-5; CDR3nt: TGCGCCAGCAGCTCTTACTCGTGGGGAAGGAGCAATCAGCCCCAGCATTTT; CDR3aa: CASSSYSWGRSNQPQHF
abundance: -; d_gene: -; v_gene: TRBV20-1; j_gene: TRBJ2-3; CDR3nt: TGCAGTCTGGAAGGTGGCGGTACTAGCACAGATACGCAGTATTTT; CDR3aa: CSLEGGGTSTDTQYF
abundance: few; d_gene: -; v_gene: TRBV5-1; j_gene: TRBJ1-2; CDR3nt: TGCGCCAGCAGCTTGACCAGCTCCTATGGCTACACCTTC; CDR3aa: CASSLTSSYGYTF
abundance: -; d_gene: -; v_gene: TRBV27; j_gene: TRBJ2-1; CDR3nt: TGTGCCAGCACCACGATCGGGACATACTCCTACAATGAGCAGTTCTTC; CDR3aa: CASTTIGTYSYNEQFF
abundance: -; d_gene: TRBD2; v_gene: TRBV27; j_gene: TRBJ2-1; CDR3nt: TGTGCCAGCAGGATAGCGGGAACCTACAATGAGCAGTTCTTC; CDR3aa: CASRIAGTYNEQFF
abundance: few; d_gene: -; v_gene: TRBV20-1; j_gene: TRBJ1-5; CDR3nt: TGCAGTGCTAGAGTGGAGAATCAGCCCCAGCATTTT; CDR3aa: CSARVENQPQHF
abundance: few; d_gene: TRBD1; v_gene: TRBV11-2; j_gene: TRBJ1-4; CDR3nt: TGTGCCAGCAGGGCGGGGACAGGCGAAAAACTGTTTTTT; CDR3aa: CASRAGTGEKLFF
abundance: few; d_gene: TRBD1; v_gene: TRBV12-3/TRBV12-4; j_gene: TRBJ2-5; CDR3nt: TGTGCCAGCAGTTTAGCACAGGGGGCGGGAGAGACCCAGTACTTC; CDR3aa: CASSLAQGAGETQYF
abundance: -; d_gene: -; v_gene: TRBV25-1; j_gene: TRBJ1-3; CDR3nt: TGTGCCAGCAGTGAACTGGGGACCTCTGGAAACACCATATATTTT; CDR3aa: CASSELGTSGNTIYF
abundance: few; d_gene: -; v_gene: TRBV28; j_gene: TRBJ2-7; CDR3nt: TGTGCCAGCAGTTCAGGGAACGAGCAGTACTTC; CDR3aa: CASSSGNEQYF
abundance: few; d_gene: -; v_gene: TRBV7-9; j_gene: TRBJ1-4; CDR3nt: TGTGCCAGCAGCGAAGGGCATGGAACTAATGAAAAACTGTTTTTT; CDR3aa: CASSEGHGTNEKLFF
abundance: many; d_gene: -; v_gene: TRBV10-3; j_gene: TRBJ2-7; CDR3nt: TGTGCCATCAGTGAAGGTTTGCTGGGGTCCTACGAGCAGTACTTC; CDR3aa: CAISEGLLGSYEQYF
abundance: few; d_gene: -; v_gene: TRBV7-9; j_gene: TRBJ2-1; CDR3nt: TGTGCCAGCAGCTTAGCGTCGTGGACACGTTTCAATGAGCAGTTCTTC; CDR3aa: CASSLASWTRFNEQFF
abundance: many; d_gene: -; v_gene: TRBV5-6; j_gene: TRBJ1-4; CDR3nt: TGTGCCAGCAGCTTGCCTACAGGAGAAAAACTGTTTTTT; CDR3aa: CASSLPTGEKLFF
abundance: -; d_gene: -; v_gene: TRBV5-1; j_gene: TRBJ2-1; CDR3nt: TGCGCCAGCAGTCCGGGAATCTCCTACAATGAGCAGTTCTTC; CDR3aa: CASSPGISYNEQFF
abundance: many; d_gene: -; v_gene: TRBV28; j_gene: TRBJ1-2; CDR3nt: TGTGCCAGCAGTTTGGGCGGCCCGAACTATGGCTACACCTTC; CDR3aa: CASSLGGPNYGYTF
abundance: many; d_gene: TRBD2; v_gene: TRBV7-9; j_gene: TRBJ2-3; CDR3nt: TGTGCCAGCAGCACTTTAGCGGGAGGGACAGATACGCAGTATTTT; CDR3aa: CASSTLAGGTDTQYF
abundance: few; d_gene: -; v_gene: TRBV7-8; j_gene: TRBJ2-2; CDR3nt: TGTGCCAGCAGCTTAGATGGGGTAGGGCTGTTTTTT; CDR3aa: CASSLDGVGLFF
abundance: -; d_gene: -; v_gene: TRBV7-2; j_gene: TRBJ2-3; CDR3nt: TGTGCCAGCAACCATAAGCTTACCTTGGATATGGATACGCAGTATTTT; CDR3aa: CASNHKLTLDMDTQYF
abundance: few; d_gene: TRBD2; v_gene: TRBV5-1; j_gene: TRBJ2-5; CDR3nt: TGCGCCAGCAGCTGGTCGGGACTAAAGGAAGAGACCCAGTACTTC; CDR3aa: CASSWSGLKEETQYF
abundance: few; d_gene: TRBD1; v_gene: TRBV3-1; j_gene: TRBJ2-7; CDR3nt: TGTGCCAGCAGCGCGTTTTCCGGGACAGGAAAGGTTGGCGAGCAGTACTTC; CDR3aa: CASSAFSGTGKVGEQYF
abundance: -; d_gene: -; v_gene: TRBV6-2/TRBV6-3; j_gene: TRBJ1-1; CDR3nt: TGTGCCAGCAGTGAGGGGACCTTGAACACTGAAGCTTTCTTT; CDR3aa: CASSEGTLNTEAFF
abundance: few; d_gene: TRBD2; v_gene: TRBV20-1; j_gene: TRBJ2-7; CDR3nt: TGCGGAGGAACCTTAGCGGGGAACTCCTACGAGCAGTACTTC; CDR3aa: CGGTLAGNSYEQYF
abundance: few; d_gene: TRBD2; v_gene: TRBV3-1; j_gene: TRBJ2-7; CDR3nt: TGTGCCAGCAGACCACCGGGAGATAGCGGGAGAAACGAGCAGTACTTC; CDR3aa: CASRPPGDSGRNEQYF
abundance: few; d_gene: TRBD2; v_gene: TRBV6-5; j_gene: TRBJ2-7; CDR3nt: TGTGCCAGCAGTTACACCCCGGGACTAGCATACGAGCAGTACTTC; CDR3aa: CASSYTPGLAYEQYF
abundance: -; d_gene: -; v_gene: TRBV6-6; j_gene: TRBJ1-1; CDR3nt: TGTGCCAGCAGCATTCGAAGGGGTGAAGCTTTCTTT; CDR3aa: CASSIRRGEAFF